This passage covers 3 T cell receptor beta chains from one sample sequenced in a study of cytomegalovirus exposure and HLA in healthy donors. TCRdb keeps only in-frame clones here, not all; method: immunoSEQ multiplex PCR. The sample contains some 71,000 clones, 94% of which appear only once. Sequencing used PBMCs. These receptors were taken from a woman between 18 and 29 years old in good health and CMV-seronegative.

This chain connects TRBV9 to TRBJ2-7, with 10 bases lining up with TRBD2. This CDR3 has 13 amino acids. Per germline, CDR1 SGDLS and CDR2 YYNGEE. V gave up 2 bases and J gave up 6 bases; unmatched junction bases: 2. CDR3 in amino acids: CASSVGLASEQYF. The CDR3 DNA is TGTGCCAGCAGCGTGGGACTAGCGAGCGAGCAGTACTTC.

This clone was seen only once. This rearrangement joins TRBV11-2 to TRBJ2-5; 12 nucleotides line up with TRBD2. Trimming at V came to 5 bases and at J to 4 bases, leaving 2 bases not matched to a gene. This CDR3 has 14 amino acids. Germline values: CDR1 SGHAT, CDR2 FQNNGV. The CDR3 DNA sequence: TGTGCCAGCAGCATACTAGCGGGAGGAGAGACCCAGTACTTC. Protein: CASSILAGGETQYF.

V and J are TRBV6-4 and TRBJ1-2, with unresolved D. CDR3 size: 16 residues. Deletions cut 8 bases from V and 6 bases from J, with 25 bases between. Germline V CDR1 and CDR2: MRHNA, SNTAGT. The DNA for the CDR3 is TGTGCCAGCGCCACCCTAGCGTTTCCTACTAGGGATGGCTACACCTTC. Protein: CASATLAFPTRDGYTF.